The present T cell receptor (beta chain) was sequenced within a study of blood T cells in healthy people across ages. Points from the study as a whole: Estimated diversity that came from one million T cells was considered an underestimate. In older individuals, TCR beta diversity per million T cells was lower, falling roughly linearly with age. Samples with more naive T cells showed higher observed beta diversity.

A second 7 to 11 cycle PCR used barcoded and J-beta primers. TCRdb reanalysed the 5' RACE reads using MiXCR and keeps one entry per CDR3 protein. The profile shows hundreds of thousands of distinct CDR3 sequences, about half of them singletons. On this clonotype itself: Its target is unknown.

This TCR came from an older man in good health. Sequenced input: blood.

Written as DNA, the CDR3 is TGTGCCATCAGTCCCGGACTAGCGGACAATGAGCAGTTCTTC. Translating it yields CAISPGLADNEQFF. The chain employs TRBV10-3 and TRBJ2-1; TRBD2 agrees at 10 bases. The V and J ends lost 5 bases and 5 bases, in that order; junction bases with no gene match: 3. Germline lookup yields CDR1 ENHRY and CDR2 SYGVKD. The CDR3 sequence is 14 residues long.